This passage covers 32 T cell receptor gamma chains from one sample sequenced in a study of Vδ1+ human thymocytes. No antigen is known for these receptors. Extracted RNA was reverse transcribed into cDNA. CDR3 amplicons came from multiplex PCR with pooled V-gene forward and constant-region reverse primers. TCRdb reapplied CATT to the multiplex PCR reads. The sample gives more than 25,000 gamma-chain clones, around 20% of which show up once; under 2% is in the top ten. The study, taken as a whole, reports: In the thymus, TRG and TRD repertoires looked highly polyclonal with Gaussian CDR3 lengths.

The sequencing sample was made of Vdelta1+ gamma-delta thymocytes from the thymus. Sample subset: FACS-sorted CD3+ TCRalphabeta- TCRVdelta1+ TCRVdelta2- thymocytes. Every receptor here comes from a boy in the first two years of life who had congenital heart surgery.

A remark on this clone: Since a much larger clone is just one base distant, this may be a read error. The chain employs TRGV4 and TRGJ1 or TRGJ2. This CDR3 region has 12 residues. V trimming: 4 bases; J trimming: 5 bases; junction bases outside the gene matches: 5. Germline V gene data show CDR1 as EGSTGY and CDR2 as YDSYTSSV. The CDR3 DNA follows: TGTGCCACCTGGGAGGGGGATTATAAGAAACTCTTT. Protein sequence: CATWEGDYKKLF.

This clone was found a few times. This chain links TRGV9 with TRGJP. This CDR3 comprises 10 residues. V gave up 5 bases and J gave up 18 bases; unmatched junction bases: 1. Looked up from germline, CDR1 is GITISATS and CDR2 is ISYDGTV (reference sequence). DNA of the CDR3: TGTGCCTTGTGGGGAAAAATCAAGGTATTT. Protein: CALWGKIKVF.

This chain uses TRGV3 with TRGJ1 or TRGJ2. J lost 13 bases, V lost 2 bases, and 5 bases had no gene match. The germline V gene has CDR1 VTNTFY and CDR2 YDVSTARD (reference sequence). The CDR3 covers 10 residues. CDR3 sequence (DNA): TGTGCCACCTGGGACATTGTCAAACTCTTT. Translating gives CATWDIVKLF.

Regarding this clone: This sample also contains other DNA sequences that code for the same CDR3. This chain joins TRGV9 and TRGJP2. CDR1 and CDR2 (germline): GITISATS, ISYDGTV (reference sequence). V lost 0 bases to trimming and J lost 1 base; unmatched junction nucleotides: 5. The CDR3 consists of 16 residues. In nucleotides, the CDR3 is TGTGCCTTGTGGGAGGTGCAAGGTAGTAGTGATTGGATCAAGACGTTT. Protein sequence: CALWEVQGSSDWIKTF.

This clone has just a few counts. The chain links TRGV9 to TRGJ1 or TRGJ2. Trimming took 5 bases from V and 4 from J; bases not matched to a gene: 2. The germline V gene has CDR1 GITISATS and CDR2 ISYDGTV (reference sequence). This CDR3 has 11 amino acids. DNA for the CDR3: TGTGCCTTGTGGGCGTATTATAAGAAACTCTTT. Its protein product is CALWAYYKKLF.

A few counts support this clone. Distinct nucleotide sequences in the sample also encode this CDR3. The chain joins TRGV5 to TRGJ1 or TRGJ2. CDR1 VINAFY and CDR2 YDVSNSKD come from the germline V gene. V shed 1 base, J shed 1 base, and the junction held 4 bases outside the gene matches. The CDR3 spans 14 residues. CDR3 protein: CATWDRPNYYKKLF. CDR3 coding DNA: TGTGCCACCTGGGACAGACCTAATTATTATAAGAAACTCTTT.

This clone was found a few times. The genes are TRGV9 and TRGJ1 or TRGJ2. With 3 bases clipped from V and 10 bases from J, the junction kept 6 bases outside the gene matches. CDR3 size: 11 residues. Germline V lookup: CDR1 GITISATS, CDR2 ISYDGTV (reference sequence). The CDR3 is CALWEPGKKLF. The CDR3, as DNA: TGTGCCTTGTGGGAGCCCGGGAAGAAACTCTTT.

A few counts support this clone. The chain couples TRGV3 to TRGJ1 or TRGJ2. The germline V gene encodes CDR1 VTNTFY and CDR2 YDVSTARD (reference sequence). J lost 0 bases, V lost 5 bases, and 4 bases had no gene match. The CDR3 is 13 amino acids. The CDR3 protein is CATWVPNYYKKLF. CDR3 in DNA: TGTGCCACCTGGGTGCCGAATTATTATAAGAAACTCTTT.

The J gene is TRGJ1 or TRGJ2, the V gene TRGV9. The V segment lost 0 bases and the J segment 11 bases; nucleotides outside the gene matches: 7. Germline lookup yields CDR1 GITISATS and CDR2 ISYDGTV (reference sequence). This CDR3 region has 12 residues. CDR3 nucleotide sequence: TGTGCCTTGTGGGAGGTGAAGGTCGAGAAACTCTTT. Translation: CALWEVKVEKLF.

Concerning this clone: This CDR3 is also generated by other DNA sequences in the sample. The chain employs TRGV9 and TRGJP. Germline CDR1 is GITISATS and CDR2 is ISYDGTV (reference sequence). With V trimmed by 2 bases and J by 4 bases, 2 bases remained unmatched. The CDR3 has 16 residues. CDR3 loop: CALWEGQELGKKIKVF. The CDR3 nucleotides read TGTGCCTTGTGGGAGGGACAAGAGTTGGGCAAAAAAATCAAGGTATTT.

In its sample, this clone was seen a few times. The chain links TRGV2 to TRGJP1. With 6 bases clipped from V and 0 bases from J, the junction kept 4 bases outside the gene matches. The CDR3 loop spans 14 amino acids. Germline assignment: CDR1 EGSNGY and CDR2 YDSYNSKV. CDR3 in DNA: TGTGCCACCTGGCTTAATACCACTGGTTGGTTCAAGATATTT. It specifies CATWLNTTGWFKIF.

J is TRGJP1 and V is TRGV8. The V gene's germline CDR1 is VENAVY and CDR2 YDSYNSRV. This CDR3 region has 14 residues. The V segment lost 0 bases and the J segment 7 bases; nucleotides outside the gene matches: 5. This CDR3 reads CATWDRGGGWFKIF. CDR3 DNA sequence: TGTGCCACCTGGGATAGGGGCGGTGGTTGGTTCAAGATATTT.

In this sample, this clone turned up a few times. The genes are TRGV5 and TRGJ1 or TRGJ2. Trimming cost V 3 bases and J 8 bases; bases outside gene matches: 7. The CDR3 is 12 residues long. Germline CDR1 is VINAFY and CDR2 is YDVSNSKD. CDR3 residues: CATWDALNKKLF. The CDR3 DNA is TGTGCCACCTGGGACGCCCTAAATAAGAAACTCTTT.

This chain connects TRGV4 to TRGJ1 or TRGJ2. Germline V CDR1 and CDR2: EGSTGY, YDSYTSSV. With 6 bases clipped from V and 2 bases from J, the junction kept 16 bases outside the gene matches. This CDR3 spans 16 amino acids. CDR3 residues: CATWIPLGHYYYKKLF. The DNA for the CDR3 is TGTGCCACCTGGATCCCCCTTGGGCATTATTATTATAAGAAACTCTTT.

This chain links TRGV9 with TRGJ1 or TRGJ2. The V and J ends lost 2 bases and 3 bases, in that order; junction bases with no gene match: 7. Germline assignment: CDR1 GITISATS and CDR2 ISYDGTV (reference sequence). The CDR3 spans 14 residues. CDR3 protein: CALWEDLCYYKKLF. CDR3 DNA: TGTGCCTTGTGGGAGGACCTCTGTTATTATAAGAAACTCTTT.

About this clone itself: This sequence may be a read error, since a much larger clone differs from it by one base. Other DNA sequences in the sample encode the same CDR3. The chain uses TRGV2 and TRGJ1 or TRGJ2. The germline gives CDR1 EGSNGY, CDR2 YDSYNSKV. This CDR3 has 12 amino acids. The V segment lost 0 bases and the J segment 7 bases; nucleotides outside the gene matches: 3. CDR3 nucleotide sequence: TGTGCCACCTGGGACGGGGGATATAAGAAACTCTTT. It codes for CATWDGGYKKLF.

Only a few counts were recorded for this clone. The chain has TRGV9 and TRGJ1 or TRGJ2. CDR1 GITISATS and CDR2 ISYDGTV come from the germline V gene (reference sequence). Losses at the gene ends were 2 bases for V and 12 bases for J; bases not matched to a gene: 10. The CDR3 has 12 residues. The CDR3 nucleotides read TGTGCCTTGTGGGAGGCTCCATTGTCGAAACTCTTT. Its translation is CALWEAPLSKLF.

The chain carries TRGV2 and TRGJP1. Germline CDR1 reads EGSNGY; CDR2 reads YDSYNSKV. The ends lost 5 bases at V and 0 bases at J; junction bases unmatched: 3. The CDR3 length is 14 residues. The CDR3 nucleotides read TGTGCCACCTGGGCAGATACCACTGGTTGGTTCAAGATATTT. It encodes CATWADTTGWFKIF.

Points on this clone: With a much larger clone just one base away, this may be a read error. The chain is built from TRGV4 and TRGJ1 or TRGJ2. Trimming removed 4 bases from V and 0 bases from J; junction bases left unmatched: 6. Germline lookup yields CDR1 EGSTGY and CDR2 YDSYTSSV. The CDR3 is made up of 14 amino acids. This chain's CDR3 is CATWDRLNYYKKLF. The CDR3 DNA is TGTGCCACCTGGGACAGATTGAATTATTATAAGAAACTCTTT.

This clone was detected only a few times. The chain links TRGV5 to TRGJ1 or TRGJ2. Trimming removed 3 bases from V and 0 bases from J; junction bases left unmatched: 8. The CDR3 is made up of 15 amino acids. Germline V gene data show CDR1 as VINAFY and CDR2 as YDVSNSKD. CDR3 amino acids: CATWDGPSNYYKKLF. In nucleotides, the CDR3 is TGTGCCACCTGGGACGGCCCGTCGAATTATTATAAGAAACTCTTT.

The sample holds a few counts of this clone. The gene calls are TRGV4 and TRGJ1 or TRGJ2. V gave up 5 bases and J gave up 7 bases; unmatched junction bases: 11. Germline assignment: CDR1 EGSTGY and CDR2 YDSYTSSV. The CDR3 loop spans 13 amino acids. The CDR3 is CATWVPTWYKKLF. CDR3 in DNA: TGTGCCACCTGGGTCCCGACTTGGTATAAGAAACTCTTT.

The chain is built from TRGV2 and TRGJ1 or TRGJ2. Germline V lookup: CDR1 EGSNGY, CDR2 YDSYNSKV. V was clipped by 2 bases and J by 4 bases; unmatched bases: 8. The CDR3 contains 14 residues. The DNA of the CDR3 is TGTGCCACCTGGGACGCCCCAGGGTATTATAAGAAACTCTTT. Translated: CATWDAPGYYKKLF.

A word on this clone: The sample contains more than one DNA sequence encoding this CDR3. The chain couples TRGV3 to TRGJ1 or TRGJ2. V shed 0 bases, J shed 7 bases, and the junction held 9 bases outside the gene matches. The CDR3 has 14 residues. Germline lookup yields CDR1 VTNTFY and CDR2 YDVSTARD (reference sequence). CDR3 bases: TGTGCCACCTGGGACAGGCCATTGGGCTATAAGAAACTCTTT. Encoded protein: CATWDRPLGYKKLF.

This clone turned up a few times. The V and J genes are TRGV3 and TRGJ1 or TRGJ2. Germline CDR1 reads VTNTFY; CDR2 reads YDVSTARD (reference sequence). This CDR3 region has 16 residues. V gave up 3 bases and J gave up 10 bases; unmatched junction bases: 21. The chain's CDR3 is CATWDAPWVLGRKKLF. The DNA of the CDR3 is TGTGCCACCTGGGACGCACCTTGGGTCTTGGGACGGAAGAAACTCTTT.

A word on this clone: This may be a read error: a much more frequent sequence differs by one nucleotide. The sample has other DNA sequences that encode this CDR3 too. V gene TRGV8 combines with J gene TRGJ1 or TRGJ2. The CDR3 extends over 12 amino acids. From germline, CDR1 is VENAVY and CDR2 YDSYNSRV. With 0 bases clipped from V and 7 bases from J, the junction kept 3 bases outside the gene matches. The chain's CDR3 is CATWDRRYKKLF. CDR3 bases: TGTGCCACCTGGGATAGGCGGTATAAGAAACTCTTT.

Notes on this clone: A much larger clonotype is one base distant, so this may be a read error. Other DNA sequences within the sample encode an identical CDR3. The rearrangement joins TRGV2 to TRGJ1 or TRGJ2. Germline CDR1 is EGSNGY and CDR2 is YDSYNSKV. The CDR3 consists of 13 residues. V trimming: 1 base; J trimming: 3 bases; junction bases outside the gene matches: 3. CDR3 coding DNA: TGTGCCACCTGGGACGGACGTTATTATAAGAAACTCTTT. Protein product: CATWDGRYYKKLF.

This clone was observed a few times. This chain uses TRGV4 with TRGJ1 or TRGJ2. The CDR3 has 16 residues. V gave up 6 bases and J gave up 2 bases; unmatched junction bases: 16. CDR1 and CDR2 from the germline V gene are EGSTGY and YDSYTSSV. The CDR3 DNA is TGTGCCACCTGGCACCCCACCTCGGGGCATTATTATAAGAAACTCTTT. This sequence encodes CATWHPTSGHYYKKLF.

Concerning this clone itself: Other nucleotide sequences in the sample specify the same CDR3. This chain uses TRGV9 with TRGJP. Germline-derived CDR1 and CDR2 are GITISATS and ISYDGTV (reference sequence). The CDR3 totals 16 residues. V lost 3 bases, J lost 4 bases, and 3 bases stayed unmatched. CDR3 sequence reads: CALWEFQELGKKIKVF. CDR3 bases: TGTGCCTTGTGGGAGTTCCAAGAGTTGGGCAAAAAAATCAAGGTATTT.

For this clone: At one boundary the junction diverges from the germline segment, which might be a read error. The chain uses TRGV4 and TRGJ1 or TRGJ2. CDR3 size: 12 residues. Germline CDR1 EGSTGY, CDR2 YDSYTSSV. The CDR3 loop is CAAWDATGQKLF. In DNA, the CDR3 is TGTGCCGCCTGGGATGCCACCGGACAGAAACTCTTT.

V usage is TRGV2 and J usage is TRGJ1 or TRGJ2. This CDR3 region has 15 residues. Trimming took 0 bases from V and 13 from J; bases not matched to a gene: 18. The germline V gene has CDR1 EGSNGY and CDR2 YDSYNSKV. CDR3 protein: CATWDGPKWGSPKLF. The CDR3 DNA reads TGTGCCACCTGGGACGGGCCGAAATGGGGGAGCCCTAAACTCTTT.

The chain carries TRGV9 and TRGJP. The length of the CDR3 is 17 residues. Germline V CDR1 and CDR2: GITISATS, ISYDGTV (reference sequence). J lost 4 bases, V lost 3 bases, and 6 bases had no gene match. Here the CDR3 reads CALWEFTQELGKKIKVF. The CDR3 DNA sequence: TGTGCCTTGTGGGAGTTTACTCAAGAGTTGGGCAAAAAAATCAAGGTATTT.

This clone was seen a handful of times. The chain has TRGV9 and TRGJ1 or TRGJ2. From germline, CDR1 is GITISATS and CDR2 ISYDGTV (reference sequence). This CDR3 spans 12 amino acids. V was pared by 2 bases and J by 12 bases, with 10 bases of the junction left unmatched. The CDR3 loop is CALWEGVTRKLF. CDR3 nucleotides: TGTGCCTTGTGGGAGGGGGTCACTCGGAAACTCTTT.